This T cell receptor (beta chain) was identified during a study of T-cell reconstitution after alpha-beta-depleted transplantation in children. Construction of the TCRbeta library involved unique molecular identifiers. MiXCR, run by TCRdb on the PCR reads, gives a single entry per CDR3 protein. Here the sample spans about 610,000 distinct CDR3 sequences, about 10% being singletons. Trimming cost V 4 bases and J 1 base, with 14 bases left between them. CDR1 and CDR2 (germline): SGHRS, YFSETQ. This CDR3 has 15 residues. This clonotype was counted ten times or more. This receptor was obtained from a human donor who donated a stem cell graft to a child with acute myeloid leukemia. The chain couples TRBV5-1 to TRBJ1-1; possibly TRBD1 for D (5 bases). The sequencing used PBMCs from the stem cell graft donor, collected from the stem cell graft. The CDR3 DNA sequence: TGCGCCAGCAGCCTGGAGGGCCAGGGGAACACTGAAGCTTTCTTT. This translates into CASSLEGQGNTEAFF.